Following are 32 T cell receptor beta chains from one sample sequenced in a study of shared clonotypes between healthy human individuals (dated by TCRdb to the early 2020s). Libraries were made using the immunoSEQ multiplex PCR assay. TCRdb's version of the immuneACCESS table is confined to in-frame rearrangements and falls short of the full clone set. An unresolved V gene accounts for under half of the shortfall where checked; the remainder is of unknown origin. The sample table lists 1,400,000 or so clones, approximately 98.5% of them with a count of one. Together, the top ten hold approximately 0.4% of the sample. Sequences were obtained from naive CD4+ T cells sorted from blood. Reading the label with the study, this specimen's cell subset or site is: CD45RA+ positively selected. The receptors originated from a man aged 25 to 40 in good health.

This clone showed up just once. This chain links TRBV28 with TRBJ2-4; weak D call: TRBD1 (7 bases). Trimming took off 5 bases at V and 6 bases at J, with 17 bases between the two ends. Germline V lookup: CDR1 MDHEN, CDR2 SYDVKM. This CDR3 contains 15 residues. CDR3 sequence: CASSSQGQGGNIQYF. CDR3 nucleotides: TGTGCCAGCAGTAGCCAGGGGCAGGGGGGAAACATTCAGTACTTC.

The chain couples TRBV5-1 to TRBJ2-7; 9 bases align to TRBD2. Trimming cost V 6 bases and J 3 bases; bases outside gene matches: 7. From germline, CDR1 is SGHRS and CDR2 YFSETQ. The CDR3 has 14 amino acids. In DNA, the CDR3 is TGCGCCAGCATGTCGGGGACTAGCAACTACGAGCAGTACTTC. It specifies CASMSGTSNYEQYF. Combining the CDR3 with reference TRBV5-1 and TRBJ2-7 gives the whole variable domain KAGVTQTPRYLIKTRGQQVTLSCSPISGHRSVSWYQQTPGQGLQFLFEYFSETQRNKGNFPGRFSGRQFSNSRSEMNVSTLELGDSALYLCASMSGTSNYEQYFGPGTRLTVT.

The chain is built from TRBV28 and TRBJ1-1; D uncertain. There are 13 residues in the CDR3. Germline V gene data show CDR1 as MDHEN and CDR2 as SYDVKM. The V and J ends lost 3 bases and 3 bases respectively, with 8 bases between them. CDR3: CASSFGVYTEAFF. The CDR3 nucleotides read TGTGCCAGCAGTTTCGGGGTATACACTGAAGCTTTCTTT.

The chain links TRBV19 to TRBJ2-7; TRBD2 might be the D (5 bases). The CDR3 is made up of 15 amino acids. Trimming removed 3 bases from V and 3 bases from J, with 15 bases in between. The germline gives CDR1 LNHDA, CDR2 SQIVND (reference sequence). For the CDR3, the DNA is TGTGCCAGTAGTATCTCCCCGGGATCATACTACGAGCAGTACTTC. This gives the protein CASSISPGSYYEQYF.

V is TRBV27 and J is TRBJ2-7, with 8 nucleotides matching TRBD2. The germline V gene has CDR1 MNHEY and CDR2 SMNVEV (reference sequence). The CDR3 extends over 15 amino acids. Trimming removed 3 bases from V and 3 bases from J; junction bases left unmatched: 7. Written as DNA, the CDR3 is TGTGCCAGCAGTTTCACTAGCGGAGGCCTCTACGAGCAGTACTTC. Residues: CASSFTSGGLYEQYF.

The J gene is TRBJ2-3, the V gene TRBV10-1; 11 nucleotides align to TRBD2. Germline V gives CDR1 WNHNN, CDR2 SYGVQD (reference sequence). The CDR3 is 15 residues long. The junction had 4 bases not matched to a gene; V was cut back by 2 bases and J by 6 bases. This chain's CDR3 is CASSEVSGRADTQYF. CDR3 in DNA: TGCGCCAGCAGTGAGGTTAGCGGGAGGGCGGATACGCAGTATTTT.

This sequence joins TRBV5-4 and TRBJ2-3; tentative D call: TRBD2 (6 bases). Germline CDR1 is SGHNT and CDR2 is YYREEE (reference sequence). The CDR3 is 14 residues long. V gave up 2 bases and J gave up 7 bases, with 14 bases separating them. This chain's CDR3 is CASSLGGRSNTQYF. The CDR3, as DNA: TGTGCCAGCAGCTTAGGAGGGCGGTCAAATACGCAGTATTTT. Looking up the rest from reference TRBV5-4 and TRBJ2-3 gives the full variable domain: ETGVTQSPTHLIKTRGQQVTLRCSSQSGHNTVSWYQQALGQGPQFIFQYYREEENGRGNFPPRFSGLQFPNYSSELNVNALELDDSALYLCASSLGGRSNTQYFGPGTRLTVL.

The V call is TRBV4-1, the J call TRBJ2-1; 8 positions agree with TRBD2. The CDR3 contains 15 residues. Germline lookup yields CDR1 MGHRA and CDR2 YSYEKL. J gave up 7 bases and V 2 bases, and 7 bases lay outside the gene matches. The CDR3 here is CASSQHGRAGNEQFF. The CDR3 DNA reads as TGCGCCAGCAGCCAACACGGGAGGGCCGGTAATGAGCAGTTCTTC.

The J gene is TRBJ2-1, the V gene TRBV4-3; 10 nucleotides line up with TRBD1. The V gene end was trimmed by 1 base and the J gene end by 3 bases; junction bases not matched to a gene: 3. This CDR3 spans 16 amino acids. CDR1 is LGHNA, CDR2 YSLEER, per germline. The CDR3 coding sequence is TGCGCCAGCAGCCAAGTCTGGACAGGGGGCTACAATGAGCAGTTCTTC. This sequence encodes CASSQVWTGGYNEQFF.

The V call is TRBV19, the J call TRBJ2-1; 12 bases fit TRBD2. The CDR3 has 15 residues. The germline CDR1 and CDR2 sequences are LNHDA and SQIVND (reference sequence). V shed 3 bases, J shed 7 bases, and the junction held 4 bases outside the gene matches. CDR3 bases: TGTGCCAGTAGTATGCGGACTAGCGGGATAAATGAGCAGTTCTTC. This gives the protein CASSMRTSGINEQFF.

V is TRBV11-2 and J is TRBJ2-7; D is perhaps TRBD2 (6 bases). The CDR3 has 14 residues. The V and J ends lost 3 bases and 0 bases respectively, with 9 bases between them. Germline V lookup: CDR1 SGHAT, CDR2 FQNNGV. CDR3 sequence: CASSFGRPSYEQYF. The CDR3 DNA reads as TGTGCCAGCAGCTTCGGGAGACCCTCCTACGAGCAGTACTTC. Looking up the rest from reference TRBV11-2 and TRBJ2-7 gives the full variable domain: EAGVAQSPRYKIIEKRQSVAFWCNPISGHATLYWYQQILGQGPKLLIQFQNNGVVDDSQLPKDRFSAERLKGVDSTLKIQPAKLEDSAVYLCASSFGRPSYEQYFGPGTRLTVT.

The rearrangement joins TRBV4-1 to TRBJ1-5; no definite D call. Germline V gives CDR1 MGHRA, CDR2 YSYEKL. This CDR3 comprises 16 residues. Trimming cost V 1 base and J 2 bases, with 12 bases left between them. In DNA, the CDR3 is TGCGCCAGCAGCCAAGTGAAAGGGCCACGCAATCAGCCCCAGCATTTT. It is translated as CASSQVKGPRNQPQHF.

The V call is TRBV7-9, the J call TRBJ2-1, with 8 bases that match TRBD2. J was trimmed by 3 bases and V by 7 bases; bases with no gene match: 5. Germline loops: CDR1 SEHNR, CDR2 FQNEAQ (reference sequence). The CDR3 totals 14 residues. The CDR3 spells CASTIAGLYNEQFF. DNA for the CDR3: TGTGCCAGCACCATAGCGGGACTCTACAATGAGCAGTTCTTC.

The V and J genes are TRBV14 and TRBJ1-2; D call uncertain. The V and J ends lost 0 bases and 7 bases respectively, with 6 bases between them. The length of the CDR3 is 12 residues. Germline V gene sequence: CDR1 SGHDN, CDR2 FVKESK. The CDR3 loop reads CASSQELSGYTF. DNA of the CDR3: TGTGCCAGCAGCCAAGAGTTGAGTGGCTACACCTTC.

The chain combines TRBV10-3 with TRBJ2-7; no clear D gene. This CDR3 is 12 amino acids long. V lost 10 bases, J lost 2 bases, and 12 bases lay in between. The germline V gene has CDR1 ENHRY and CDR2 SYGVKD. CDR3 residues: CATTDGPYEQYF. CDR3 coding DNA: TGTGCCACGACGGACGGCCCCTACGAGCAGTACTTC.

The chain couples TRBV7-2 to TRBJ2-4, with a weak D call TRBD2 (5 bases). V was pared by 1 base and J by 2 bases, with 12 bases between. Germline assignment: CDR1 SGHTA and CDR2 FQGNSA. The CDR3 length is 16 residues. CDR3 protein: CASSLELALSKNIQYF. Here the CDR3 DNA reads TGTGCCAGCAGCTTAGAGCTAGCTCTTTCCAAAAACATTCAGTACTTC.

This chain uses TRBV6-6 with TRBJ2-1; D perhaps matches TRBD2 (6 bases). Germline V lookup: CDR1 MNHNY, CDR2 SVGAGI (reference sequence). The CDR3 has 15 residues. V was cut by 6 bases and J by 2 bases, with 14 bases left in between. The CDR3 sequence is CASSSGTSTYNEQFF. The CDR3 DNA reads as TGTGCCAGCAGCTCCGGGACTTCAACCTACAATGAGCAGTTCTTC.

The chain has TRBV4-1 and TRBJ2-1; possible D gene TRBD2, 6 bases. Germline CDR1 is MGHRA and CDR2 is YSYEKL. Between the trimmed V and J ends, which lost 3 bases and 0 bases, there was a span of 12 bases. The CDR3 runs 16 residues. The chain's CDR3 is CASSHQPSDSYNEQFF. CDR3 nucleotides: TGCGCCAGCAGCCACCAACCTAGCGACTCCTACAATGAGCAGTTCTTC.

The chain links TRBV7-9 to TRBJ2-3; 9 bases fit TRBD1. CDR1 and CDR2 from the germline V gene are SEHNR and FQNEAQ (reference sequence). The CDR3 has 17 residues. The J segment lost 3 bases and the V segment lost 1 base, leaving 8 bases of the junction unmatched. The CDR3 nucleotides read TGTGCCAGCAGCTTAGTGGGACAGGGAGTAAGGACAGATACGCAGTATTTT. Residues: CASSLVGQGVRTDTQYF.

This clone was seen just once. Other DNA sequences in the sample encode the same CDR3. The rearrangement uses TRBV6-5 and TRBJ1-4, with D possibly being TRBD1 (6 bases). Germline CDR1 reads MNHEY; CDR2 reads SVGAGI. Deletions cut 0 bases from V and 1 base from J, with 9 bases between. CDR3 length: 16 amino acids. DNA for the CDR3: TGTGCCAGCAGTTACTCAGGGGGTGGAACTAATGAAAAACTGTTTTTT. Translation gives CASSYSGGGTNEKLFF.

The chain is built from TRBV28 and TRBJ2-3; 7 bases are shared with TRBD1. V gave up 9 bases and J gave up 4 bases; unmatched junction bases: 7. CDR1 MDHEN and CDR2 SYDVKM come from the germline V gene. The length of the CDR3 is 13 residues. CDR3 in amino acids: CASRRQGSDTQYF. CDR3 sequence (DNA): TGTGCCAGTCGGAGACAGGGATCAGATACGCAGTATTTT.

This sequence joins TRBV5-1 and TRBJ2-1, with 9 bases identical to TRBD2. There are 18 residues in the CDR3. Germline CDR1 and CDR2: SGHRS and YFSETQ. The J segment lost 0 bases and the V segment lost 0 bases, leaving 7 bases of the junction unmatched. This CDR3 is CASSLGREGPSSYNEQFF. The CDR3 DNA follows: TGCGCCAGCAGCTTGGGGCGGGAGGGCCCGAGCTCCTACAATGAGCAGTTCTTC.

This rearrangement joins TRBV5-4 to TRBJ2-5; tentative D call: TRBD2 (6 bases). The CDR3 is 15 residues long. Between the trimmed V and J ends, which lost 0 bases and 5 bases, there was a span of 14 bases. The germline gives CDR1 SGHNT, CDR2 YYREEE (reference sequence). The CDR3 nucleotides are TGTGCCAGCAGCTTGGGGCCTAGCGACTGGGAGACCCAGTACTTC. It is translated as CASSLGPSDWETQYF. Looking up the rest from reference TRBV5-4 and TRBJ2-5 gives the full variable domain: ETGVTQSPTHLIKTRGQQVTLRCSSQSGHNTVSWYQQALGQGPQFIFQYYREEENGRGNFPPRFSGLQFPNYSSELNVNALELDDSALYLCASSLGPSDWETQYFGPGTRLLVL.

The chain combines TRBV11-2 with TRBJ2-7, with 8 bases identical to TRBD2. V shed 4 bases and J 2 bases; nucleotides not matched to a gene: 4. Germline CDR1 and CDR2: SGHAT and FQNNGV. The CDR3 length is 14 residues. The CDR3, as DNA: TGTGCCAGCAGCTCTAGCGGGTCCGCCTACGAGCAGTACTTC. Protein sequence: CASSSSGSAYEQYF.

This clone occurred a few times. The V gene is TRBV9, the J gene TRBJ1-5; 10 bases line up with TRBD1. This CDR3 region has 15 residues. CDR1 is SGDLS and CDR2 is YYNGEE in the germline V gene. The trim removed 0 bases at V and 4 bases at J, leaving 1 base unmatched. The CDR3 here is CASSVGQGANQPQHF. The CDR3 DNA reads TGTGCCAGCAGCGTAGGACAGGGGGCGAATCAGCCCCAGCATTTT.

The chain is built from TRBV6-5 and TRBJ1-1, with TRBD1 as a possible D gene (5 bases). Germline V gives CDR1 MNHEY, CDR2 SVGAGI. Deletions cut 1 base from V and 0 bases from J, with 12 bases between. The CDR3 contains 16 residues. The CDR3 is CASSYLSQGMNTEAFF. The CDR3 DNA is TGTGCCAGCAGTTACTTGAGCCAGGGTATGAACACTGAAGCTTTCTTT.

As regards this clone: Other DNA sequences from this sample encode an identical CDR3 as well. The chain uses TRBV6-5 and TRBJ2-1, with D possibly TRBD1 on 5 matching bases. This CDR3 contains 13 residues. Trimming left V 6 bases short and J 0 bases short, with 6 bases between. Germline CDR1 reads MNHEY; CDR2 reads SVGAGI. This chain's CDR3 is CASSRDSYNEQFF. Written as DNA, the CDR3 is TGTGCCAGCAGCAGGGACTCCTACAATGAGCAGTTCTTC.

The rearrangement joins TRBV28 to TRBJ1-1; D is uncertain. V lost 8 bases and J 2 bases, leaving 12 bases between the germline ends. In germline, CDR1 is MDHEN, CDR2 SYDVKM. This CDR3 region has 13 residues. The CDR3 reads CASRPRSNTEAFF. The CDR3 region has the DNA TGTGCCAGCCGGCCCCGCTCAAACACTGAAGCTTTCTTT.

A note on this clone: The sample holds other DNA sequences that translate to the same CDR3. The chain has TRBV7-2 and TRBJ2-1; 11 nucleotides match TRBD2. V lost 1 base and J lost 6; bases outside the gene matches: 2. Germline V lookup: CDR1 SGHTA, CDR2 FQGNSA. The CDR3 consists of 15 residues. The CDR3 spells CASSLELAGANEQFF. In nucleotides, the CDR3 is TGTGCCAGCAGCTTAGAACTAGCGGGAGCCAATGAGCAGTTCTTC.

V and J are TRBV21-1 and TRBJ1-5; the table calls TRBD1, which could not be checked here. TRBV21-1 is a known pseudogene. The CDR3 is 15 amino acids. CDR3 sequence: CALPRTRVDNQPQHF. The CDR3 DNA follows: TGTGCCCTCCCACGCACCAGGGTGGACAATCAGCCCCAGCATTTT.

J is TRBJ2-1 and V is TRBV5-1; tentatively, D is TRBD1 or TRBD2 (5 bases each). V was shortened by 1 base and J by 13 bases, with 18 bases between the two germline ends. Germline V CDR1 and CDR2: SGHRS, YFSETQ. The CDR3 totals 14 residues. The CDR3 loop reads CASSLQRGGDHQFF. The CDR3 DNA sequence: TGCGCCAGCAGCTTGCAACGGGGTGGGGACCACCAGTTCTTC. Variable domain in full (rest from reference TRBV5-1 and TRBJ2-1): KAGVTQTPRYLIKTRGQQVTLSCSPISGHRSVSWYQQTPGQGLQFLFEYFSETQRNKGNFPGRFSGRQFSNSRSEMNVSTLELGDSALYLCASSLQRGGDHQFFGPGTRLTVL.

This clone was seen more than once but under ten times. The J gene is TRBJ1-1, the V gene TRBV19; TRBD1 aligns across 8 bases. Germline CDR1 reads LNHDA; CDR2 reads SQIVND (reference sequence). V was clipped by 1 base and J by 4 bases; unmatched bases: 5. The CDR3 runs to 15 residues. DNA for the CDR3: TGTGCCAGTAGTATAGCAGGGGGCAGGAGCACTGAAGCTTTCTTT. Its protein product is CASSIAGGRSTEAFF.